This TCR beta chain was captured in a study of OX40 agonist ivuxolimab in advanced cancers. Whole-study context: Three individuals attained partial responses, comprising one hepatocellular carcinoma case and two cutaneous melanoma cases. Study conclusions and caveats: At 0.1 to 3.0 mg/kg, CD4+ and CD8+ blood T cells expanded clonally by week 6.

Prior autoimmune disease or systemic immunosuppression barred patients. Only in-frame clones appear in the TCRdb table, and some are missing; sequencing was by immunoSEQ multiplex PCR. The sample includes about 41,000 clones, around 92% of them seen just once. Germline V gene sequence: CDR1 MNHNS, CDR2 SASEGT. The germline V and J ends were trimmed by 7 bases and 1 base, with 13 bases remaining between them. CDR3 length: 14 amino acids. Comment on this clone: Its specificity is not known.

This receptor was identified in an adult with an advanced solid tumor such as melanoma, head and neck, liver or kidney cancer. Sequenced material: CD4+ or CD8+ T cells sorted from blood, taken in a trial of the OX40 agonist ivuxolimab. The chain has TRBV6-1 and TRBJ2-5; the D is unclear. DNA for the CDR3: TGTGCCAGCACAGTGGGGTCCCTCCAAGAGACCCAGTACTTC. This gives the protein CASTVGSLQETQYF.